Presented here are 8 T cell receptor beta chains from one specimen sequenced in a study of T cell responses to AZD1222 COVID-19 vaccine. Sequencing was performed with immunoSEQ multiplex PCR; in TCRdb, only in-frame clones are kept and a portion is missing. The table shows about 160,000 clones, with 80% to 90% occurring only once. The sample in question was peripheral blood, obtained on day 0 of AZD1222 vaccination. The origin of the receptors is an adult in good health.

The chain uses TRBV3-1 (or the pseudogene TRBV3-2) and TRBJ2-2; D might be TRBD2 (6 bases). The CDR3 has 14 amino acids. V was trimmed by 4 bases and J by 5 bases, leaving 11 bases between them. Per germline, CDR1 LGHDT and CDR2 YNNKEL (reference sequence). This chain's CDR3 is CASSRDLATGELFF. In DNA form, the CDR3 reads TGTGCCAGCAGCCGGGACCTAGCGACCGGGGAGCTGTTTTTT.

This rearrangement joins TRBV10-3 to TRBJ1-3; D uncertain. Trimming cost V 2 bases and J 2 bases, with 10 bases left between them. The germline gives CDR1 ENHRY, CDR2 SYGVKD. The CDR3 extends over 15 amino acids. In DNA form, the CDR3 reads TGTGCCATCAGTGAGCCAGACAAGGCTGGAAACACCATATATTTT. Its protein is CAISEPDKAGNTIYF.

A single count supports this clone. The V call is TRBV6-1, the J call TRBJ2-3; D is perhaps TRBD2 (5 bases). V was trimmed by 1 base and J by 7 bases, leaving 6 bases between them. The CDR3 sequence is 12 residues long. In germline, CDR1 is MNHNS, CDR2 SASEGT. CDR3 protein: CASSEGRNTQYF. CDR3 nucleotide sequence: TGTGCCAGCAGTGAAGGGAGGAATACGCAGTATTTT.

This sequence joins TRBV4-1 and TRBJ2-5; D unresolved. This CDR3 is built from 14 residues. In germline, CDR1 is MGHRA, CDR2 YSYEKL. Trimming cost V 4 bases and J 5 bases, with 14 bases left between them. The CDR3 sequence is CASSLQGMMETQYF. CDR3 in DNA: TGCGCCAGCAGCCTACAAGGGATGATGGAGACCCAGTACTTC.

The chain is built from TRBV6-5 and TRBJ2-5, with 9 bases lining up with TRBD1. Germline V lookup: CDR1 MNHEY, CDR2 SVGAGI. Trimming took 5 bases from V and 5 from J; bases not matched to a gene: 9. The CDR3 covers 15 residues. The CDR3 DNA is TGTGCCAGCAGTCCAAACAGGGGGCCGGGGGAGACCCAGTACTTC. Its protein product is CASSPNRGPGETQYF.

The chain joins TRBV11-3 to TRBJ1-4, with unresolved D. This CDR3 comprises 13 residues. V dropped 1 base and J dropped 12 bases, with 12 bases sitting between them. Germline V lookup: CDR1 SGHNT, CDR2 YENEEA. Written as DNA, the CDR3 is TGTGCCAGCAGCTTAGCGCGCGGAGCGGAACTGTTTTTT. This translates into CASSLARGAELFF.

The table lists this clone with a count of one. The V and J genes are TRBV3-1 (or the pseudogene TRBV3-2) and TRBJ2-7; D possibly uses TRBD1 or TRBD2 (5 bases each). V was trimmed by 1 base and J by 2 bases, leaving 9 bases between them. The length of the CDR3 is 14 residues. Per the germline V gene, CDR1 is LGHDT and CDR2 is YNNKEL (reference sequence). CDR3 bases: TGTGCCAGCAGCCAAGCCGGGACCACCTACGAGCAGTACTTC. Its translation: CASSQAGTTYEQYF.

The chain links TRBV6-5 to TRBJ2-1; D possibly uses TRBD1 or TRBD2 (5 bases each). V lost 7 bases to trimming and J lost 0 bases, with 13 bases between them. Germline CDR1 MNHEY, CDR2 SVGAGI. CDR3 length: 15 residues. CDR3 in DNA: TGTGCCAGCACCCCGGGGCTTCGCTCCTACAATGAGCAGTTCTTC. Translating it yields CASTPGLRSYNEQFF.